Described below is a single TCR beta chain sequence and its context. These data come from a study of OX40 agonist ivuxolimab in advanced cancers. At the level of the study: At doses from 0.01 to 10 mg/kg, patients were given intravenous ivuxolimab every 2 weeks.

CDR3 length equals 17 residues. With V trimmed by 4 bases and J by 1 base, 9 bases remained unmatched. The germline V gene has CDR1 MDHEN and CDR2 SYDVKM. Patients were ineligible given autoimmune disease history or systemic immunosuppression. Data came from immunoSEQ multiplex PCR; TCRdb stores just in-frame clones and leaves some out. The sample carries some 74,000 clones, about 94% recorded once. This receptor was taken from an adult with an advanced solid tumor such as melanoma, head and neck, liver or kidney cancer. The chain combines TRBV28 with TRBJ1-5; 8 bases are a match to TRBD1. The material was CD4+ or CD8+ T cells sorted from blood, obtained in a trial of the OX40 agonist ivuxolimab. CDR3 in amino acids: CASSSSPSGGSNQPQHF. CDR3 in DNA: TGTGCCAGCAGTTCATCTCCTTCAGGGGGCAGCAATCAGCCCCAGCATTTT.